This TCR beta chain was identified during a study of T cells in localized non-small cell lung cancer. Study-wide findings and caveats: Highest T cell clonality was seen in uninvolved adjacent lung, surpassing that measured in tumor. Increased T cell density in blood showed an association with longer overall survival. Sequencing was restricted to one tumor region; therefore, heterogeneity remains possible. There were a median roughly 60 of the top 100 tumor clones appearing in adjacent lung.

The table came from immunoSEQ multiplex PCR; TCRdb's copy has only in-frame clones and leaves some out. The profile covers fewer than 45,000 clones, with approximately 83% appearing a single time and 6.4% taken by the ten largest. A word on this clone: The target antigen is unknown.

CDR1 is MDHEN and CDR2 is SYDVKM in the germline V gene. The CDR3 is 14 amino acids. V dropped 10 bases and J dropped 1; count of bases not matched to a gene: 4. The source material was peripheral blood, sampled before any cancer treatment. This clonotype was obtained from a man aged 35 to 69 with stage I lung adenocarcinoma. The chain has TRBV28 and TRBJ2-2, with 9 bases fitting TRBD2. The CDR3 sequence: CATELAGNTGELFF. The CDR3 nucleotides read TGTGCCACCGAACTAGCGGGGAACACCGGGGAGCTGTTTTTT.